A single sample gave rise to the 31 T cell receptor beta chains below, sequenced in a study of beta chain features in type 1 diabetes. Of the isolated RNA, all was reverse transcribed, and so the sequenced material was expressed TCRB transcripts. Profiling relied on immunoSEQ multiplex PCR, and the TCRdb table lists in-frame clones only, not all of them. Among 300,000 to 450,000 clones listed, around 12% were seen once. The sequencing sample was made of naive CD4+ T cells from blood. These receptors all come from a young man in good health.

This clone turned up a few times. The chain has TRBV7-8 and TRBJ2-2; possible D gene TRBD2, 5 bases. Trimming left V 2 bases short and J 6 bases short, with 16 bases between. The germline gives CDR1 SGHVS, CDR2 FQNEAQ. The length of the CDR3 is 16 residues. CDR3 DNA: TGTGCCAGCAGCTTAAGGCGGGTTTCAGGAGCCGGGGAGCTGTTTTTT. Encoded protein: CASSLRRVSGAGELFF.

The chain recombines TRBV21-1 with TRBJ2-1; TRBD1, the D gene given by the table, was not confirmed from the DNA. TRBV21-1 is an annotated pseudogene. CDR3 size: 19 residues. In nucleotides, the CDR3 is TGTGCCAGCAGCAGCTTCCGGGACAGGGGTTCCCTTCCTTACAATGAGCAGTTCTTC. It is translated as CASSSFRDRGSLPYNEQFF.

This clone has just a few counts. The chain combines TRBV7-9 with TRBJ1-2; D might be TRBD1 (5 bases). The CDR3 has 13 residues. The germline gives CDR1 SEHNR, CDR2 FQNEAQ (reference sequence). Between the trimmed V and J ends, which lost 5 bases and 4 bases, there was a span of 11 bases. This chain's CDR3 is CASSPQGSYGYTF. As DNA, the CDR3 is TGTGCCAGCAGCCCCCAGGGATCCTATGGCTACACCTTC. Supplemented by reference TRBV7-9 and TRBJ1-2, the full variable domain reads DTGVSQNPRHKITKRGQNVTFRCDPISEHNRLYWYRQTLGQGPEFLTYFQNEAQLEKSRLLSDRFSAERPKGSFSTLEIQRTEQGDSAMYLCASSPQGSYGYTFGSGTRLTVV.

This clone was seen only once. The chain employs TRBV28 and TRBJ2-7, with 8 positions matching TRBD2. V dropped 4 bases and J dropped 0; count of bases not matched to a gene: 2. The CDR3 is made up of 14 amino acids. Looked up from germline, CDR1 is MDHEN and CDR2 is SYDVKM. The CDR3 DNA reads TGTGCCAGCAGTTCAGGGACTAGCTCCTACGAGCAGTACTTC. The encoded protein is CASSSGTSSYEQYF.

The chain carries TRBV28 and TRBJ1-1; no definite D call. The V end was cut by 1 base, the J end by 4 bases, with 4 bases between. This CDR3 has 12 residues. CDR1 MDHEN and CDR2 SYDVKM come from the germline V gene. This chain's CDR3 is CASSLSLTEAFF. The CDR3 bases are TGTGCCAGCAGTTTATCCCTCACTGAAGCTTTCTTT.

The genes are TRBV7-9 and TRBJ1-5; D is unclear. The germline V gene has CDR1 SEHNR and CDR2 FQNEAQ (reference sequence). The V end was cut by 5 bases, the J end by 5 bases, with 10 bases between. This CDR3 contains 13 residues. The CDR3 sequence: CASSPESDQPQHF. The CDR3 region has the DNA TGTGCCAGCAGCCCCGAATCGGATCAGCCCCAGCATTTT.

This chain connects TRBV20-1 to TRBJ2-5, with D unclear. Judging by the DNA end, TRBJ2-7 fits better; the J call may be wrong. This CDR3 has 10 residues. Per germline, CDR1 DFQATT and CDR2 SNEGSKA (reference sequence). In DNA, the CDR3 is TGCAGTGCTGCCATGTACGAGCAGTACTTC. Residues: CSAAMYEQYF.

V is TRBV5-1 and J is TRBJ1-2; 12 positions match TRBD1. CDR3 length: 15 amino acids. With V trimmed by 4 bases and J by 5 bases, 6 bases remained unmatched. In germline, CDR1 is SGHRS, CDR2 YFSETQ. This CDR3 is CASSPGTGGTYGYTF. In nucleotides, the CDR3 is TGCGCCAGCAGCCCCGGGACAGGGGGCACGTATGGCTACACCTTC. Using reference TRBV5-1 and TRBJ1-2 for the parts outside the CDR3, the full variable domain is KAGVTQTPRYLIKTRGQQVTLSCSPISGHRSVSWYQQTPGQGLQFLFEYFSETQRNKGNFPGRFSGRQFSNSRSEMNVSTLELGDSALYLCASSPGTGGTYGYTFGSGTRLTVV.

This chain connects TRBV7-2 to TRBJ2-3; TRBD2 matches at 12 bases. The CDR3 covers 16 residues. Germline V gene lookup returns CDR1 SGHTA and CDR2 FQGNSA. Unmatched junction bases numbered 2, after V lost 4 bases and J lost 0 bases. CDR3 sequence reads: CASSSGTSGSTDTQYF. The DNA for the CDR3 is TGTGCCAGCAGCTCCGGGACTAGCGGGAGCACAGATACGCAGTATTTT.

This clone occurred a few times. The CDR3 sequence: CASSYSTRASYEQYF. The CDR3 coding sequence is TGTGCCAGCAGTTACTCCACTAGGGCCTCCTACGAGCAGTACTTC. V gene TRBV6-5 combines with J gene TRBJ2-7, with D maybe TRBD2 (5 bases). The CDR3 runs to 15 residues. V lost 0 bases, J lost 0 bases, and 9 bases lay in between. The V gene's germline CDR1 is MNHEY and CDR2 SVGAGI.

The V gene is TRBV27, the J gene TRBJ2-7; possible D gene TRBD2, 5 bases. This CDR3 contains 13 residues. Germline V gene lookup returns CDR1 MNHEY and CDR2 SMNVEV (reference sequence). The V end lost 0 bases, the J end lost 6 bases, and 9 bases lay between the germline ends. CDR3 sequence reads: CASSLSRAGEQYF. In DNA, the CDR3 is TGTGCCAGCAGTTTATCGAGGGCCGGCGAGCAGTACTTC.

This clone appeared a few times. This chain joins TRBV6-1 and TRBJ2-1, with D uncertain. CDR3 length: 11 residues. V lost 8 bases to trimming and J lost 9 bases, with 11 bases between them. CDR1 and CDR2 from the germline V gene are MNHNS and SASEGT. DNA of the CDR3: TGTGCCAGCTGGCAGGTGGGTGAGCAGTTCTTC. Its protein is CASWQVGEQFF.

The chain recombines TRBV30 with TRBJ2-1; 10 positions agree with TRBD2. With 7 bases clipped from V and 4 bases from J, the junction kept 16 bases outside the gene matches. There are 17 residues in the CDR3. CDR1 and CDR2 (germline): GTSNPN, SVGIG (reference sequence). This CDR3 is CASNKGASGRGYNEQFF. CDR3 nucleotides: TGTGCCTCGAATAAAGGGGCTAGCGGGAGAGGGTACAATGAGCAGTTCTTC.

The J gene is TRBJ2-3, the V gene TRBV7-2; D not certain. The CDR3 length is 13 residues. V was cut by 5 bases and J by 2 bases, with 8 bases left in between. Germline-derived CDR1 and CDR2 are SGHTA and FQGNSA. The CDR3 sequence: CASSGRNTDTQYF. The CDR3 DNA follows: TGTGCCAGCAGCGGCAGGAACACAGATACGCAGTATTTT.

The V call is TRBV5-4, the J call TRBJ2-1, with 14 bases identical to TRBD2. The CDR3 is 14 amino acids. Germline loops: CDR1 SGHNT, CDR2 YYREEE (reference sequence). V trimming: 6 bases; J trimming: 8 bases; junction bases outside the gene matches: 4. In DNA form, the CDR3 reads TGTGCCAGCAATCCGGGACTAGCGGGAGATGAGCAGTTCTTC. It encodes CASNPGLAGDEQFF.

J is TRBJ1-5 and V is TRBV7-9, with D maybe TRBD1 (5 bases). The CDR3 consists of 13 residues. Per the germline V gene, CDR1 is SEHNR and CDR2 is FQNEAQ (reference sequence). V was clipped by 5 bases and J by 2 bases, with 7 bases between them. CDR3: CASSRGGNQPQHF. The CDR3 DNA reads TGTGCCAGCAGCAGGGGCGGCAATCAGCCCCAGCATTTT.

This clone was seen a few times. This CDR3 is CAWSVRRAYGYTF. The CDR3 DNA sequence: TGTGCCTGGAGTGTACGGAGGGCCTATGGCTACACCTTC. The V and J genes are TRBV30 and TRBJ1-2; D is ambiguous. This CDR3 spans 13 amino acids. Trimming took off 0 bases at V and 4 bases at J, with 9 bases between the two ends. Germline V gene sequence: CDR1 GTSNPN, CDR2 SVGIG (reference sequence).

The V call is TRBV7-3, the J call TRBJ1-1; weak D call: TRBD1 (6 bases). With 4 bases removed from V and 5 bases from J, the gap between germline ends came to 11 bases. CDR3 size: 13 residues. Germline values: CDR1 SGHTA, CDR2 FQGTGA. CDR3 sequence reads: CASSSSQGTEAFF. The CDR3 DNA reads as TGTGCCAGCAGCTCCTCACAGGGAACTGAAGCTTTCTTT.

The chain combines TRBV5-6 with TRBJ2-3, with TRBD2 matching 8 bases. The CDR3 spans 16 residues. From germline, CDR1 is SGHDT and CDR2 YYEEEE. J lost 0 bases, V lost 2 bases, and 5 bases had no gene match. Here the CDR3 reads CASSFLSGGSTDTQYF. CDR3 sequence (DNA): TGTGCCAGCAGCTTTTTGAGCGGGGGAAGCACAGATACGCAGTATTTT.

This chain connects TRBV6-5 to TRBJ1-4; the match to TRBD1 covers 8 bases. Per germline, CDR1 MNHEY and CDR2 SVGAGI. The CDR3 runs 15 residues. The J segment lost 4 bases and the V segment lost 4 bases, leaving 5 bases of the junction unmatched. The CDR3 DNA reads TGTGCCAGCAGTTCTCAGGGGGCGAGTAATGAAAAACTGTTTTTT. It specifies CASSSQGASNEKLFF.

The V gene is TRBV7-2, the J gene TRBJ2-7; 7 bases map to TRBD1. Germline values: CDR1 SGHTA, CDR2 FQGNSA. The V segment lost 6 bases and the J segment 7 bases; nucleotides outside the gene matches: 12. The CDR3 sequence is 14 residues long. The DNA for the CDR3 is TGTGCCAGCAGTAGATTAGGGGGCTCAAGGGAGCAGTACTTC. Its protein product is CASSRLGGSREQYF.

This clone was observed a few times. At one end the junction does not follow the germline gene, possibly because of a read error. V gene TRBV7-7 combines with J gene TRBJ2-5; 9 bases fit TRBD1. Germline V gene data show CDR1 as SSHAT and CDR2 as FNYEAQ (reference sequence). This CDR3 comprises 16 residues. The CDR3 coding sequence is TGTGCTAGCAGCTTAGGCGGACAGGGGTTTGGAGAGACCCAGTACTTC. This sequence encodes CASSLGGQGFGETQYF.

This clone was observed a handful of times. The chain has TRBV28 and TRBJ2-7, with D possibly matching TRBD1 (6 bases). This CDR3 region has 14 residues. V lost 3 bases, J lost 2 bases, and 11 bases lay in between. Germline V lookup: CDR1 MDHEN, CDR2 SYDVKM. CDR3 sequence (DNA): TGTGCCAGCAGTTTGCCAGGGGCGGCCTACGAGCAGTACTTC. Protein product: CASSLPGAAYEQYF.

This clone has a single count. The chain uses TRBV7-3 and TRBJ2-6; maybe TRBD2 (6 bases). The V gene's germline CDR1 is SGHTA and CDR2 FQGTGA. This CDR3 is 19 amino acids long. Trimming cost V 5 bases and J 0 bases, with 20 bases left between them. The CDR3 region has the DNA TGTGCCAGCAGCCCCATTGCGCGGGGTTGGGGCTCTGGGGCCAACGTCCTGACTTTC. Translating gives CASSPIARGWGSGANVLTF.

This clone was detected ten times or more. The rearrangement links TRBV10-3 to TRBJ2-7; 8 bases agree with TRBD1. Germline lookup yields CDR1 ENHRY and CDR2 SYGVKD. V shed 5 bases, J shed 4 bases, and the junction held 1 base outside the gene matches. This CDR3 has 12 residues. CDR3 sequence reads: CAISRDRYEQYF. CDR3 sequence (DNA): TGTGCCATCAGTCGGGACAGGTACGAGCAGTACTTC.

The sample holds a few counts of this clone. This sequence joins TRBV9 and TRBJ2-1; 8 bases agree with TRBD2. Per the germline V gene, CDR1 is SGDLS and CDR2 is YYNGEE. After removal of 3 bases from V and 4 bases from J, the junction contained 6 bases not matched to a gene. CDR3 size: 15 residues. The CDR3 loop is CASSAAGDTYNEQFF. As DNA, the CDR3 is TGTGCCAGCAGCGCAGCGGGAGATACATACAATGAGCAGTTCTTC.

This chain connects TRBV12-5 to TRBJ2-1; 8 positions agree with TRBD2. This CDR3 region has 13 residues. The V segment lost 9 bases and the J segment 5 bases; nucleotides outside the gene matches: 6. Germline V gene sequence: CDR1 LGHNT, CDR2 FRNRAP. In DNA, the CDR3 is TGTGCTAGCGCGTCACTAGCGGACAATGAGCAGTTCTTC. Translation gives CASASLADNEQFF.

V is TRBV9 and J is TRBJ1-3; tentatively, D is TRBD1 (5 bases). The CDR3 consists of 14 residues. The germline V and J ends were trimmed by 3 bases and 4 bases, with 11 bases remaining between them. The V gene's germline CDR1 is SGDLS and CDR2 YYNGEE. The CDR3 loop reads CASSGRVAGNTIYF. In DNA form, the CDR3 reads TGTGCCAGCAGCGGCAGGGTCGCCGGAAACACCATATATTTT.

This clone was observed a few times. Other DNA sequences of this sample code for an identical CDR3. The gene calls are TRBV5-1 and TRBJ2-6; a weak D match, TRBD1 (6 bases). This CDR3 region has 15 residues. V was pared by 3 bases and J by 1 base, with 8 bases between. CDR1 SGHRS and CDR2 YFSETQ come from the germline V gene. The CDR3 protein is CASSSTGSGANVLTF. CDR3 sequence (DNA): TGCGCCAGCAGCTCGACAGGTTCTGGGGCCAACGTCCTGACTTTC.

The chain couples TRBV29-1 to TRBJ2-1; 8 bases fit TRBD1. Unmatched junction bases numbered 5, after V lost 7 bases and J lost 6 bases. Germline assignment: CDR1 SQVTM and CDR2 ANQGSEA. This CDR3 has 12 residues. The CDR3 loop reads CSAGTGFNEQFF. DNA for the CDR3: TGCAGCGCCGGGACAGGTTTCAATGAGCAGTTCTTC.

The chain couples TRBV5-1 to TRBJ2-7; 9 bases agree with TRBD1. The V segment lost 5 bases and the J segment 5 bases; nucleotides outside the gene matches: 23. The germline CDR1 and CDR2 sequences are SGHRS and YFSETQ. This CDR3 is built from 19 residues. The CDR3 spells CASRPEGRSTGGTSHEQYF. Written as DNA, the CDR3 is TGCGCCAGCAGGCCTGAGGGTCGGTCGACAGGGGGGACGTCCCACGAGCAGTACTTC.